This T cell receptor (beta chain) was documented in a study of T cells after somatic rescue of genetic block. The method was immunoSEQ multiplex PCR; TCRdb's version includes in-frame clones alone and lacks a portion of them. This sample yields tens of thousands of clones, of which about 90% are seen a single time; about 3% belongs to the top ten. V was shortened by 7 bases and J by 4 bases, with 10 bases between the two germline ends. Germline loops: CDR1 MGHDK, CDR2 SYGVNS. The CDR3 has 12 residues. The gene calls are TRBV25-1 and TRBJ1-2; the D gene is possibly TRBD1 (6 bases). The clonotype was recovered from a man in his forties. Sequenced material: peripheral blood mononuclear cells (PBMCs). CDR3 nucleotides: TGTGCCAGCACCATAGGGGGCTATGGCTACACCTTC. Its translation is CASTIGGYGYTF.